What follows are 20 T cell receptor beta chains derived from one specimen sequenced in a study of cytomegalovirus exposure and HLA in healthy donors. Assay used: immunoSEQ multiplex PCR; TCRdb lists only in-frame clones, some missing. The sample contains some 88,000 clones, approximately 96% of which appear only once. Sequenced: PBMCs. Receptors were obtained from a man younger than 35 in good health and CMV-seronegative.

This chain joins TRBV7-9 and TRBJ1-4, with 8 positions matching TRBD1. With V trimmed by 6 bases and J by 0 bases, 9 bases remained unmatched. The germline V gene has CDR1 SEHNR and CDR2 FQNEAQ (reference sequence). The CDR3 runs to 17 residues. The CDR3, as DNA: TGTGCCAGCAGGGAGAACAGGGGGGGCACAACTAATGAAAAACTGTTTTTT. Protein sequence: CASRENRGGTTNEKLFF. Based on the CDR3 plus reference TRBV7-9 and TRBJ1-4, the full variable domain is DTGVSQNPRHKITKRGQNVTFRCDPISEHNRLYWYRQTLGQGPEFLTYFQNEAQLEKSRLLSDRFSAERPKGSFSTLEIQRTEQGDSAMYLCASRENRGGTTNEKLFFGSGTQLSVL.

The chain links TRBV2 to TRBJ1-1; D may be TRBD1 (5 bases). The CDR3 has 14 amino acids. V was pared by 2 bases and J by 5 bases, with 12 bases between. Germline loops: CDR1 SNHLY, CDR2 FYNNEI. DNA of the CDR3: TGTGCCAGCAGTGAACGGGGGGTATGGACTGAAGCTTTCTTT. This translates into CASSERGVWTEAFF.

This clone was detected only once. This rearrangement joins TRBV19 to TRBJ2-5; tentatively, D is TRBD2 (6 bases). Germline V gene sequence: CDR1 LNHDA, CDR2 SQIVND (reference sequence). This CDR3 has 15 amino acids. V lost 2 bases to trimming and J lost 3 bases, with 13 bases between them. The CDR3 region has the DNA TGTGCCAGTAGTATATTGTCCTCGGGAGAAGAGACCCAGTACTTC. Its translation is CASSILSSGEETQYF. The full variable domain, in which reference TRBV19 and TRBJ2-5 provide the parts outside the CDR3, is DGGITQSPKYLFRKEGQNVTLSCEQNLNHDAMYWYRQDPGQGLRLIYYSQIVNDFQKGDIAEGYSVSREKKESFPLTVTSAQKNPTAFYLCASSILSSGEETQYFGPGTRLLVL.

This chain joins TRBV18 and TRBJ2-7; TRBD1 aligns across 9 bases. CDR1 and CDR2 from the germline V gene are KGHSH and LQKENI. This CDR3 is built from 14 residues. V trimming: 5 bases; J trimming: 4 bases; junction bases outside the gene matches: 6. CDR3 coding DNA: TGTGCCAGCTCAGAGGGACAGGGCGTATACGAGCAGTACGTC. The encoded protein is CASSEGQGVYEQYV.

V gene TRBV9 combines with J gene TRBJ2-1; D is undetermined. Trimming left V 0 bases short and J 9 bases short, with 10 bases between. Germline assignment: CDR1 SGDLS and CDR2 YYNGEE. The CDR3 has 13 amino acids. CDR3 residues: CASSVASTGEQFF. CDR3 sequence (DNA): TGTGCCAGCAGCGTAGCTTCGACGGGTGAGCAGTTCTTC. Full variable domain (missing parts from reference TRBV9 and TRBJ2-1): DSGVTQTPKHLITATGQRVTLRCSPRSGDLSVYWYQQSLDQGLQFLIQYYNGEERAKGNILERFSAQQFPDLHSELNLSSLELGDSALYFCASSVASTGEQFFGPGTRLTVL.

V is TRBV4-1 and J is TRBJ2-2, with 9 bases that match TRBD2. The junction had 0 bases not matched to a gene; V was cut back by 1 base and J by 3 bases. Germline V gives CDR1 MGHRA, CDR2 YSYEKL. The CDR3 consists of 15 residues. CDR3 region: CASSQVAGDTGELFF. DNA of the CDR3: TGCGCCAGCAGCCAAGTAGCGGGGGACACCGGGGAGCTGTTTTTT.

The chain couples TRBV2 to TRBJ1-1, with D possibly matching TRBD1 (6 bases). The length of the CDR3 is 16 residues. Trimming cost V 1 base and J 4 bases, with 16 bases left between them. Germline lookup yields CDR1 SNHLY and CDR2 FYNNEI. The CDR3 DNA sequence: TGTGCCAGCAGTGAAGGGGGGCAGGGGAGGGGCACTGAAGCTTTCTTT. It is translated as CASSEGGQGRGTEAFF. The entire variable domain, with the rest obtained from reference TRBV2 and TRBJ1-1, is as follows: EPEVTQTPSHQVTQMGQEVILRCVPISNHLYFYWYRQILGQKVEFLVSFYNNEISEKSEIFDDQFSVERPDGSNFTLKIRSTKLEDSAMYFCASSEGGQGRGTEAFFGQGTRLTVV.

This clone was observed a single time. This CDR3 is CASSLAGETEAFF. The CDR3 DNA follows: TGCGCCAGCAGCTTGGCGGGGGAGACTGAAGCTTTCTTT. This chain uses TRBV5-1 with TRBJ1-1; D may be TRBD1 (5 bases). The CDR3 consists of 13 residues. V was shortened by 0 bases and J by 5 bases, with 8 bases between the two germline ends. Germline V gene lookup returns CDR1 SGHRS and CDR2 YFSETQ.

This chain links TRBV5-4 with TRBJ1-1; no reliable D call. CDR3 length equals 16 residues. V lost 3 bases and J 1 base, leaving 16 bases between the germline ends. From germline, CDR1 is SGHNT and CDR2 YYREEE (reference sequence). The CDR3 region is CASSSISRTGNTEAFF. CDR3 DNA sequence: TGTGCCAGCAGCTCCATATCTCGCACCGGGAACACTGAAGCTTTCTTT.

The genes are TRBV6-5 and TRBJ2-7, with no clear D. The CDR3 loop spans 16 amino acids. Germline V gene lookup returns CDR1 MNHEY and CDR2 SVGAGI. The germline V and J ends were trimmed by 0 bases and 2 bases, with 14 bases remaining between them. The CDR3 coding sequence is TGTGCCAGCAGTTACTCTTCCGGTATGGGCACCTACGAGCAGTACGTC. Translation: CASSYSSGMGTYEQYV.

This clone appeared a few times. The rearrangement uses TRBV19 and TRBJ1-2; D gene uncertain. Germline V gene lookup returns CDR1 LNHDA and CDR2 SQIVND (reference sequence). This CDR3 has 13 amino acids. The V and J ends lost 5 bases and 2 bases respectively, with 9 bases between them. Written as DNA, the CDR3 is TGTGCCAGTAGTCCGTTTGAGAACTATGGCTACACCTTC. Translated, it gives CASSPFENYGYTF.

The rearrangement uses TRBV28 and TRBJ2-1; 13 bases match TRBD2. This CDR3 comprises 13 residues. Germline V gives CDR1 MDHEN, CDR2 SYDVKM. J gave up 15 bases and V 4 bases, and 6 bases lay outside the gene matches. The CDR3 nucleotides read TGTGCCAGCAGTTCCGGGACTAGCGGGACCAGGTTCTTC. Translation: CASSSGTSGTRFF. Looking up the rest from reference TRBV28 and TRBJ2-1 gives the full variable domain: DVKVTQSSRYLVKRTGEKVFLECVQDMDHENMFWYRQDPGLGLRLIYFSYDVKMKEKGDIPEGYSVSREKKERFSLILESASTNQTSMYLCASSSGTSGTRFFGPGTRLTVL.

The count of this clone is one. CDR3 nucleotide sequence: TGCAGCGTCAGCATCCGGGACAGGGGGCGCGTGGGCTACACCTTC. Amino acid sequence: CSVSIRDRGRVGYTF. The V and J genes are TRBV29-1 and TRBJ1-2; 12 positions match TRBD1. Germline V CDR1 and CDR2: SQVTM, ANQGSEA. The junction had 13 bases not matched to a gene; V was cut back by 6 bases and J by 8 bases. The CDR3 is made up of 15 amino acids.

The chain uses TRBV19 and TRBJ2-5, with TRBD2 identical over 8 bases. The CDR3 sequence is 13 residues long. Germline CDR1 reads LNHDA; CDR2 reads SQIVND (reference sequence). V trimming: 6 bases; J trimming: 5 bases; junction bases outside the gene matches: 5. CDR3 coding DNA: TGTGCCAGTAGGTCGGGACTAGTGGAGACCCAGTACTTC. Amino acid sequence: CASRSGLVETQYF.

J is TRBJ2-7 and V is TRBV5-4; D is unclear. The V end lost 0 bases, the J end lost 7 bases, and 11 bases lay between the germline ends. CDR1 and CDR2 from the germline V gene are SGHNT and YYREEE (reference sequence). The CDR3 runs to 13 residues. CDR3 in amino acids: CASSLGDVREQYF. The CDR3 region has the DNA TGTGCCAGCAGCTTGGGCGATGTCCGGGAGCAGTACTTC.

The V and J genes are TRBV9 and TRBJ1-4; TRBD1 matches 7 bases. Germline CDR1 reads SGDLS; CDR2 reads YYNGEE. The V segment lost 3 bases and the J segment 7 bases; nucleotides outside the gene matches: 9. The CDR3 extends over 15 amino acids. This CDR3 reads CASSAKTGDGEKLFF. The CDR3 nucleotides are TGTGCCAGCAGCGCAAAAACAGGGGACGGTGAAAAACTGTTTTTT. The whole variable domain, remainder taken from reference TRBV9 and TRBJ1-4, is DSGVTQTPKHLITATGQRVTLRCSPRSGDLSVYWYQQSLDQGLQFLIQYYNGEERAKGNILERFSAQQFPDLHSELNLSSLELGDSALYFCASSAKTGDGEKLFFGSGTQLSVL.

The chain links TRBV5-4 to TRBJ2-1, with TRBD2 matching over 16 bases. The CDR3 length is 18 residues. Germline V gives CDR1 SGHNT, CDR2 YYREEE (reference sequence). V trimming: 0 bases; J trimming: 2 bases; junction bases outside the gene matches: 2. In nucleotides, the CDR3 is TGTGCCAGCAGCTTGGGGGGACTAGCGGGAGGGGCCTACAATGAGCAGTTCTTC. It specifies CASSLGGLAGGAYNEQFF.

The rearrangement links TRBV11-2 to TRBJ2-5; 8 bases fit TRBD1. Germline trimming cut 1 base from V and 0 bases from J; bases unmatched to any gene: 7. The CDR3 covers 17 residues. Germline assignment: CDR1 SGHAT and CDR2 FQNNGV. This chain's CDR3 is CASSLAPTGANQETQYF. The CDR3 nucleotides read TGTGCCAGCAGCTTAGCCCCGACAGGGGCGAACCAAGAGACCCAGTACTTC.

The J gene is TRBJ2-7, the V gene TRBV18; D gene unclear. The V and J ends lost 2 bases and 4 bases respectively, with 9 bases between them. Looked up from germline, CDR1 is KGHSH and CDR2 is LQKENI. CDR3 length equals 13 residues. CDR3 DNA: TGTGCCAGCTCACCATTCCCCGGGTACGAGCAGTACGTC. Amino acids: CASSPFPGYEQYV.

This sequence joins TRBV28 and TRBJ1-5; possible D gene TRBD1, 6 bases. This CDR3 is built from 15 residues. Per germline, CDR1 MDHEN and CDR2 SYDVKM. The ends were cut back, 6 bases at V and 0 bases at J, with 12 bases in the middle. This chain's CDR3 is CASSHQGSSNQPQHF. The CDR3 nucleotides are TGTGCCAGCAGCCACCAGGGGAGTAGCAATCAGCCCCAGCATTTT. Supplemented by reference TRBV28 and TRBJ1-5, the full variable domain reads DVKVTQSSRYLVKRTGEKVFLECVQDMDHENMFWYRQDPGLGLRLIYFSYDVKMKEKGDIPEGYSVSREKKERFSLILESASTNQTSMYLCASSHQGSSNQPQHFGDGTRLSIL.